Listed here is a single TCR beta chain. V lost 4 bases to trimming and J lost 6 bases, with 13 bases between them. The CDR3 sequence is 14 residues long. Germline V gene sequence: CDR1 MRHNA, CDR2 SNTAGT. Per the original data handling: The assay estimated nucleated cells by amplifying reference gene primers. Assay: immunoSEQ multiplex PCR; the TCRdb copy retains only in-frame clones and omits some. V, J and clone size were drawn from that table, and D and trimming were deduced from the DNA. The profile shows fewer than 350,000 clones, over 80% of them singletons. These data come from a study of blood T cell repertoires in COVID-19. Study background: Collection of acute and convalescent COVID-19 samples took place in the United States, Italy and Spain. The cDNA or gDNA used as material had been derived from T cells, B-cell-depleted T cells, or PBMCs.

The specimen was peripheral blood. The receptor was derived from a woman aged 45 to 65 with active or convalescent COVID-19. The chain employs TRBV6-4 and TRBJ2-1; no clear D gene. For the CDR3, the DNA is TGTGCCAGCAGTGGTCGAGCGTATGGCAATGAGCAGTTCTTC. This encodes CASSGRAYGNEQFF.